This T cell receptor (beta chain) was sequenced for a study of T cell responses to AZD1222 COVID-19 vaccine. The CDR3 numbers 13 amino acids, ends counted. Germline V gene data show CDR1 as MDHEN and CDR2 as SYDVKM. The protocol was immunoSEQ multiplex PCR, while the TCRdb copy is restricted to in-frame clones and leaves out a portion. The sample holds about 150,000 clones, 75% to 90% seen once. Of note for this clone: Because the CDR3's place on the DNA is in doubt, the DNA is left out and the CDR3 is given as listed by TCRdb.

This chain links TRBV28 with TRBJ2-2; TRBD2 reflects the table's D call only, with no check against the DNA. This TCR was recovered from an adult who had recovered from COVID-19. The starting material was peripheral blood, obtained after recovery from COVID-19. The CDR3 here is CASSSFGAGELFF.